One and the same sample provided the 19 T cell receptor beta chains below, sequenced in a study of CD8+ T cells in alopecia areata. Sequencing used cDNA as its template, made by extracting RNA and reverse transcribing it. The table came from immunoSEQ multiplex PCR; TCRdb's copy has only in-frame clones and leaves some out. The sample carries over 200,000 clones, about 60% recorded once. The source material was CD4+ T cells sorted from blood, sampled at week 0. The source is a human donor with alopecia areata.

There are a few counts of this clone. The rearrangement uses TRBV6-6 and TRBJ2-7; TRBD1 agrees at 11 bases. The CDR3 loop spans 16 amino acids. The V and J ends lost 0 bases and 6 bases, in that order; junction bases with no gene match: 7. Germline values: CDR1 MNHNY, CDR2 SVGAGI (reference sequence). CDR3 protein: CASSYSNRGTGGEQYF. The CDR3 nucleotides are TGTGCCAGCAGTTACTCCAACCGCGGGACAGGGGGCGAGCAGTACTTC.

This clone is a singleton in its sample. In DNA form, the CDR3 reads TGCGCCAGCAGCCCGAGCAGGGGGTACAATGAGCAGTTCTTC. Translation gives CASSPSRGYNEQFF. V is TRBV5-1 and J is TRBJ2-1; 7 bases match TRBD1. CDR1 is SGHRS, CDR2 YFSETQ, per germline. CDR3 length: 14 amino acids. V trimming: 4 bases; J trimming: 4 bases; junction bases outside the gene matches: 5.

This chain uses TRBV4-2 with TRBJ2-1; D not resolved. The length of the CDR3 is 15 residues. V was cut by 0 bases and J by 6 bases, with 12 bases left in between. Germline V CDR1 and CDR2: LGHNA, YNFKEQ. The CDR3 here is CASSQDRPASNEQFF. The CDR3 coding sequence is TGTGCCAGCAGCCAAGATCGTCCAGCTTCCAATGAGCAGTTCTTC.

A few counts support this clone. V gene TRBV6-5 combines with J gene TRBJ2-1, with no clear D. CDR3 length: 13 amino acids. Trimming cost V 6 bases and J 4 bases, with 10 bases left between them. Germline values: CDR1 MNHEY, CDR2 SVGAGI. CDR3 amino acids: CASSSLSYNEQFF. The CDR3 DNA reads TGTGCCAGCAGCTCTCTATCTTACAATGAGCAGTTCTTC.

V gene TRBV4-1 combines with J gene TRBJ2-7; 7 bases align to TRBD2. With 2 bases clipped from V and 4 bases from J, the junction kept 8 bases outside the gene matches. Germline V gene data show CDR1 as MGHRA and CDR2 as YSYEKL. The CDR3 is made up of 15 amino acids. As DNA, the CDR3 is TGCGCCAGCAGCCAAAAAGCGGGACTTTCTTACGAGCAGTACTTC. It encodes CASSQKAGLSYEQYF.

This clone appeared a few times. This chain joins TRBV29-1 and TRBJ2-1; TRBD2 matches at 13 bases. This CDR3 is 19 amino acids long. The germline gives CDR1 SQVTM, CDR2 ANQGSEA. V trimming: 1 base; J trimming: 0 bases; junction bases outside the gene matches: 9. The CDR3 here is CSVEVGLAGATSSYNEQFF. CDR3 nucleotides: TGCAGCGTTGAAGTAGGACTAGCGGGGGCTACGAGCTCCTACAATGAGCAGTTCTTC.

This clone has just a few counts. The chain is built from TRBV6-6 and TRBJ2-1; D is perhaps TRBD1 (6 bases). The CDR3 length is 14 residues. CDR1 and CDR2 from the germline V gene are MNHNY and SVGAGI (reference sequence). V was clipped by 7 bases and J by 1 base, with 11 bases between them. CDR3 sequence (DNA): TGTGCCAGCATAAGAGACAGGTCCTACAATGAGCAGTTCTTC. Protein sequence: CASIRDRSYNEQFF.

V is TRBV30 and J is TRBJ1-5, with a tentative D call TRBD1 (6 bases). Germline-derived CDR1 and CDR2 are GTSNPN and SVGIG (reference sequence). CDR3 length: 16 residues. Trimming pared 1 base from V and 3 bases from J, leaving 16 bases between. For the CDR3, the DNA is TGTGCCTGGAGTGCCGAAACCGACAGGTTCAATCAGCCCCAGCATTTT. Its translation: CAWSAETDRFNQPQHF.

The rearrangement links TRBV30 to TRBJ1-3; D perhaps matches TRBD1 (5 bases). Trimming shortened V by 0 bases and J by 0 bases, and 12 bases separated the two germline ends. Germline assignment: CDR1 GTSNPN and CDR2 SVGIG (reference sequence). The CDR3 spans 16 residues. CDR3 protein: CAWSVWAGYSGNTIYF. DNA of the CDR3: TGTGCCTGGAGTGTATGGGCAGGGTACTCTGGAAACACCATATATTTT.

This chain links TRBV11-2 with TRBJ1-2; 10 positions agree with TRBD1. Germline CDR1 reads SGHAT; CDR2 reads FQNNGV. This CDR3 is built from 14 residues. With V trimmed by 5 bases and J by 4 bases, 4 bases remained unmatched. The CDR3 loop is CASSNRQGAYGYTF. DNA of the CDR3: TGTGCCAGCAGCAACAGACAGGGGGCCTATGGCTACACCTTC.

The rearrangement uses TRBV30 and TRBJ1-2; D remains ambiguous. This CDR3 spans 11 amino acids. Trimming cost V 2 bases and J 1 base, with 2 bases left between them. The germline V gene encodes CDR1 GTSNPN and CDR2 SVGIG (reference sequence). The CDR3 sequence: CAWSSNYGYTF. CDR3 nucleotide sequence: TGTGCCTGGAGTAGTAACTATGGCTACACCTTC.

The chain joins TRBV5-1 to TRBJ2-5; D ambiguous. Trimming took off 1 base at V and 2 bases at J, with 12 bases between the two ends. The CDR3 has 15 amino acids. Germline lookup yields CDR1 SGHRS and CDR2 YFSETQ. The CDR3 DNA sequence: TGCGCCAGCAGCTTGATTCCAGTAACACAAGAGACCCAGTACTTC. Its translation is CASSLIPVTQETQYF.

The V call is TRBV9, the J call TRBJ2-5, with D perhaps matching TRBD2 (6 bases). The CDR3 is 15 amino acids. Deletions cut 2 bases from V and 5 bases from J, with 16 bases between. Germline V gene lookup returns CDR1 SGDLS and CDR2 YYNGEE. DNA of the CDR3: TGTGCCAGCAGCGTTATGCGGGATGTTTCGGAGACCCAGTACTTC. This sequence encodes CASSVMRDVSETQYF.

This clone was observed a single time. The V and J genes are TRBV20-1 and TRBJ1-2; D unclear. This CDR3 has 11 amino acids. V was shortened by 0 bases and J by 7 bases, with 6 bases between the two germline ends. CDR1 is DFQATT and CDR2 is SNEGSKA in the germline V gene (reference sequence). CDR3 amino acids: CSARDRGGYTF. CDR3 nucleotide sequence: TGCAGTGCTAGAGATCGAGGTGGCTACACCTTC.

In this sample, this clone turned up a few times. The gene calls are TRBV5-1 and TRBJ2-1; 12 bases are a match to TRBD2. Germline-derived CDR1 and CDR2 are SGHRS and YFSETQ. The CDR3 has 15 residues. V was pared by 1 base and J by 4 bases, with 0 bases of the junction left unmatched. This CDR3 reads CASSLTSGGYNEQFF. DNA of the CDR3: TGCGCCAGCAGCTTGACTAGCGGGGGGTACAATGAGCAGTTCTTC. Variable domain in full (rest from reference TRBV5-1 and TRBJ2-1): KAGVTQTPRYLIKTRGQQVTLSCSPISGHRSVSWYQQTPGQGLQFLFEYFSETQRNKGNFPGRFSGRQFSNSRSEMNVSTLELGDSALYLCASSLTSGGYNEQFFGPGTRLTVL.

This chain joins TRBV5-1 and TRBJ1-1; D remains ambiguous. Germline V gives CDR1 SGHRS, CDR2 YFSETQ. CDR3 length: 13 residues. V lost 0 bases to trimming and J lost 3 bases, with 6 bases between them. CDR3 nucleotides: TGCGCCAGCAGCTTGGTGGTCGACACTGAAGCTTTCTTT. It codes for CASSLVVDTEAFF.

Only one count was recorded for this clone. The CDR3 reads CACGTAGADTQYF. CDR3 nucleotides: TGTGCCTGCGGTACCGCTGGCGCAGATACGCAGTATTTT. The genes are TRBV25-1 and TRBJ2-3; D unresolved. The CDR3 is 13 residues long. Trimming pared 11 bases from V and 4 bases from J, leaving 16 bases between. CDR1 and CDR2 (germline): MGHDK, SYGVNS.

This chain uses TRBV4-1 with TRBJ1-2; D not certain. This CDR3 spans 13 amino acids. CDR1 is MGHRA, CDR2 YSYEKL, per germline. V lost 1 base and J 5 bases, leaving 8 bases between the germline ends. In DNA form, the CDR3 reads TGCGCCAGCAGCCAAGGGGGATTATATGGCTACACCTTC. It yields the protein CASSQGGLYGYTF.

This clone was found a few times. The chain joins TRBV20-1 to TRBJ2-4, with D unresolved. The CDR3 has 11 amino acids. V lost 7 bases and J 0 bases, leaving 4 bases between the germline ends. Germline-derived CDR1 and CDR2 are DFQATT and SNEGSKA (reference sequence). The chain's CDR3 is CSGTAKNIQYF. CDR3 DNA: TGCAGTGGGACAGCCAAAAACATTCAGTACTTC.